Listed below are T cell receptor beta chains from one sample, sequenced in a study of vaccination and CD4 T cells after COVID-19. TCRdb re-derived calls from the PCR reads in MiXCR, one entry per CDR3 protein. The sample gives about 13,000 distinct CDR3 sequences, about two fifths of which show up once; about 13% is in the top ten. These TCRs' antigens remain unknown. Sample: CD4+ T cells from blood, cultured in vitro. The origin of the receptors is a human donor who had recovered from COVID-19. CDR3s include the opening cysteine and the closing phenylalanine or tryptophan. D genes are given only for firm matches. Size tells how often a clone was seen (once, few, many) or the class of an expanded clone, and some rows leave it out.

abundance	v_gene	d_gene	j_gene	CDR3nt	CDR3aa
NA	TRBV30	TRBD1	TRBJ1-1	TGTGCCTGGATTACACAGGGGACTGAAGCTTTCTTT	CAWITQGTEAFF
NA	TRBV6-1	NA	TRBJ1-1	TGTGCCAGCAGTATGAACACTGAAGCTTTCTTT	CASSMNTEAFF
NA	TRBV30	TRBD1	TRBJ1-5	TGTGCCTGGAGACGACAGGGGGGTAGCAATCAGCCCCAGCATTTT	CAWRRQGGSNQPQHF
few	TRBV12-3/TRBV12-4	NA	TRBJ1-2	TGTGCCAGCAGCCTCCCCAGGGGTTGGTTGGGCTACACCTTC	CASSLPRGWLGYTF
NA	TRBV30	NA	TRBJ1-2	TGTGCCTGGAGTGTAGTGGCAGGAGGAGGCTACACCTTC	CAWSVVAGGGYTF
NA	TRBV19	NA	TRBJ1-1	TGTGCCAGTAGTAATAACCGCTTAATGAACACTGAAGCTTTCTTT	CASSNNRLMNTEAFF
NA	TRBV3-1	NA	TRBJ1-5	TGTGCCAGCAGCCATGGGGGTCAGCCCCAGCATTTT	CASSHGGQPQHF
NA	TRBV21-1	NA	TRBJ1-2	TGTGCCAGCAGCCCGGAGGGGCGGACAGGGCAGGTCAGCACCTTC	CASSPEGRTGQVSTF
NA	TRBV10-3	NA	TRBJ1-2	TGTGCCATCAGTGACCCCGGGGGGTCCGGGGGAAGGGAAACCTTC	CAISDPGGSGGRETF
NA	TRBV12-3/TRBV12-4	NA	TRBJ1-1	TGTGCCAGCAGTTCGGTTGGGAACACTGAAGCTTTCTTT	CASSSVGNTEAFF
NA	TRBV20-1	NA	TRBJ1-5	TGCAGTGCTAGTGATTCTGTGGGAGGAAGTCAGCCCCAGCATTTT	CSASDSVGGSQPQHF
NA	TRBV10-1	NA	TRBJ2-7	TGCGCCAGCAGTGATGGAGACTGGTCCTACGAGCAGTACTTC	CASSDGDWSYEQYF
NA	TRBV20-1	TRBD2	TRBJ2-5	TGCAGTGCTAGAGATCCCGTAGCGGGAGATAGGGAGACCCAGTACTTC	CSARDPVAGDRETQYF
NA	TRBV19	NA	TRBJ1-3	TGTGCCAGTAGTATTGGCCGAGTATACTCTGGAAACACCATATATTTT	CASSIGRVYSGNTIYF
few	TRBV4-3	NA	TRBJ1-5	TGCGCCAGCAGCCAAGATCACGGGGGGAATCAGCCCCAGCATTTT	CASSQDHGGNQPQHF
NA	TRBV6-1	TRBD1	TRBJ1-1	TGTGCCAGCAGAGACAGGGATAGGACCACTGAAGCTTTCTTT	CASRDRDRTTEAFF
NA	TRBV12-3/TRBV12-4	TRBD1	TRBJ2-2	TGTGCCAGCAGGCGGGACAGGGGGAACACCGGGGAGCTGTTTTTT	CASRRDRGNTGELFF
few	TRBV20-1	NA	TRBJ1-1	TGCAGTGCCCCGAGGATACTTAACACTGAAGCTTTCTTT	CSAPRILNTEAFF
NA	TRBV3-1	NA	TRBJ1-3	TGTGCCAGCAGCCAGATGTCGGGGGCAGGGAACACCATATATTTT	CASSQMSGAGNTIYF
NA	TRBV15	TRBD1	TRBJ1-5	TGTGCCACCAGCCGGGGACAGGTGAACGGACAGCCCCAGCATTTT	CATSRGQVNGQPQHF
NA	TRBV6-1	NA	TRBJ2-2	TGTGCCACCAAGAGACAGAGAGCCACCGGGGAGCTGTTTTTT	CATKRQRATGELFF
few	TRBV14	NA	TRBJ2-1	TGTGCCAGCAGCCTTAAGCCAGGGATGGGGGGGCACAATGAGCAGTTCTTC	CASSLKPGMGGHNEQFF
NA	TRBV2	NA	TRBJ2-5	TGTGCCAGCCGCAGGGGGGGAGAGACCCAGTACTTC	CASRRGGETQYF
NA	TRBV29-1	NA	TRBJ1-2	TGCAGCGTTGTTTTGGGGGCTGGAGGCTACACCTTC	CSVVLGAGGYTF
large	TRBV7-9	NA	TRBJ1-2	TGTGCCAGCAGCCGCGAGCAGGGATTTGCTAACTATGGCTACACCTTC	CASSREQGFANYGYTF
few	TRBV19	NA	TRBJ1-1	TGTGCCAGTAGGGACCCCCCGGAGGGCACTGAAGCTTTCTTT	CASRDPPEGTEAFF
few	TRBV6-1	TRBD1	TRBJ1-1	TGTGCCAGCAGTGCCTATGTATTCCGGGACAGGGGGCGCACTGAAGCTTTCTTT	CASSAYVFRDRGRTEAFF
NA	TRBV7-9	NA	TRBJ1-1	TGTGCCAGCAGCTTAATGCCGGACACTGAAGCTTTCTTT	CASSLMPDTEAFF
NA	TRBV12-3/TRBV12-4	NA	TRBJ1-4	TGTGCCAGCAGTCTCGAATCGGTGAGGGATGAAAAACTGTTTTTT	CASSLESVRDEKLFF
NA	TRBV5-1	TRBD1	TRBJ1-2	TGCGCCAGCAGCTATGGGACAGCAGATGGCTACACCTTC	CASSYGTADGYTF
NA	TRBV6-1	TRBD1	TRBJ1-6	TGTACCAGCAGTGCCCTCGGGACAGATACTTCACCCCTCCACTTT	CTSSALGTDTSPLHF
once	TRBV11-1	NA	TRBJ2-5	TGTGCCAGCAGTCAAGGGGGGGAGGGGACCCAGTACTTC	CASSQGGEGTQYF